This T cell receptor beta chain is drawn from a study of blood T cells in healthy people across ages (dated by TCRdb to about 2015). Some background on the complete study: Template switching captured roughly one uniquely barcoded TCR beta cDNA molecule per two T cells in model experiments. Using deep sequencing normalized with unique cDNA molecular identifiers, the study measured how TCR beta repertoire diversity changes with age. Four age groups were formed from the donors: young (average approximately 15 years), middle-aged (approximately 42), aged (about 62) and long-lived (more than 75). To avoid experimental bias, donors of different ages were spread randomly across the sequencing lanes. The study analyzed two additional independent replicas of 1 million unique cDNA reads from the same blood draw for two donors, one aged 18 to 29 and one aged 80 or older. Study-level results and caveats: Because donor CMV infection status was unknown, age-related changes in expanded clonotypes were potentially confounded. As age increased, observed TCR beta diversity per million T cells dropped in a roughly linear way, and a significant reduction was already evident by age about 36. Bulk unsorted PBMC profiling prevented conclusive comparison of naive and antigen-experienced compartments. Compared with the aged group, the long-lived group had more naive CD4+ T cells, fewer expanded clones and increased TCR diversity, a pattern suggesting age selection. Estimates of total diversity based on one million sequenced T cells were considered lower bounds and underestimates. A strong correlation was found between observed TCR beta diversity and the percentage of naive T cells measured by flow cytometry.

The library was built by means of 5' RACE. The instrument given in TCRdb is Illumina HiSeq 2500. A second 7 to 11 cycle PCR used a sample-barcoded 5' primer and a J-beta primer mix. A template-switch 5' adaptor carrying 12 random nucleotides introduced a unique molecular identifier onto each TCR beta cDNA molecule. Each sample yielded at least 3 million CDR3-containing paired-end reads. First-strand cDNA was synthesized from all RNA with the Mint cDNA synthesis kit, primed by a TRBC-specific oligonucleotide. Following uracil-DNA glycosylase treatment, a first 18-cycle PCR with universal primers M1SS and BC2_uni_R was performed on all cDNA. As for the authors' bioinformatics: Each sample was normalized by randomly selecting 1 million high-quality reads, each carrying a distinct molecular identifier. Instead of being binned into consensus sequences, reads with shared molecular identifiers were discarded. MiTCR, set to a Q25 quality threshold and the strictest error-elimination algorithm, was used for CDR3 identification, clonotype clustering and error correction. Lower-bound total TCR beta diversity was estimated with a nonparametric unseen species model using Euler transformation. TCRdb trimmed the raw reads at Q25, called clones with MiXCR and kept productive beta chains. Rows with a matching CDR3 protein are joined into one entry that keeps the most common DNA and genes. Clone size and V and J calls follow TCRdb, not the original study. Here the sample has hundreds of thousands of distinct CDR3 sequences; 25% to 30% occur a single time. The ten largest clones add up to roughly a sixth of the sample.

The CDR3, from cysteine to phenylalanine, totals 16 residues. Kept here is only the CDR3 DNA, which spans 48 bases and is read in frame from base 1. From the germline V gene, CDR1 is MNHEY and CDR2 is SVGEGT. Trimming removed 5 bases from V and 7 bases from J; the gene matches leave 15 bases unexplained. For this clonotype: Which antigen it targets is not known. No base-level quality is on record; no much larger clone is a single base apart.

The donors were around 39 Caucasian individuals from Russia, aged 6 to 90 years, who were systemically healthy. Each donor gave ten milliliters of peripheral blood, collected into EDTA-treated Vacutainer tubes. Ficoll-Paque density-gradient centrifugation was used to isolate PBMCs, with at least 6.5 million per sample. Trizol reagent was used to extract total RNA from PBMCs, with at least 6 micrograms per sample. Naive CD45RAhigh/CD27high T cell percentages were measured by flow cytometry on a PBMC aliquot from every donor. The sequence links TRBV6-2 or TRBV6-3 to TRBJ1-2, with 8 central nucleotides matching TRBD1. The sample consisted of blood. The TCR originated in a woman aged 80 or over in good health. At the DNA level, the sequence is TGTGCCAGCAGTGGACGGACAGGGATGGCTCTAGTTGGCTACACCTTC. It translates as CASSGRTGMALVGYTF.